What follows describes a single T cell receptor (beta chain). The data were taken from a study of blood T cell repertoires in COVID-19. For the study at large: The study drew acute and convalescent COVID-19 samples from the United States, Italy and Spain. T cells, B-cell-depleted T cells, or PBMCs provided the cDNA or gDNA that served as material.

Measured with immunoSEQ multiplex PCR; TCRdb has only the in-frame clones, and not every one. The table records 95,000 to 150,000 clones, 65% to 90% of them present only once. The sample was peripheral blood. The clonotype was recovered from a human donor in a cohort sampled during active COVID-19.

CDR3 coding DNA: TGCGCCAGCAGCTTGGGGGACATCCCCCAAGAGACCCAGTACTTC. This encodes CASSLGDIPQETQYF. V usage is TRBV5-1 and J usage is TRBJ2-5; a possible D gene is TRBD1 (6 bases). Germline V gene lookup returns CDR1 SGHRS and CDR2 YFSETQ. V dropped 0 bases and J dropped 1 base, with 10 bases sitting between them. There are 15 residues in the CDR3.